This record concerns one T cell receptor (beta chain) sequence. There are many counts of this clonotype. What antigen it recognizes has not been identified. Per-base quality was not reported, and no clone a single base away is much larger than it. Instrument used: Illumina Genome Analyzer IIx. The public sequencing data were trimmed at Q25 with fastp and processed into clonotypes with MiXCR by TCRdb, which kept only in-frame beta chains. Every distinct CDR3 protein forms one entry, paired with its most common genes and DNA. This sample gives 12,000 to 15,000 distinct CDR3 sequences in total; approximately 34% of them show up just once. Roughly a sixth of the sample goes to the ten largest clones. The data were obtained in a study (dated by TCRdb to about 2013). The TCR comes from a human donor. Sequences were obtained from blood.

The CDR3 reads as follows: CAWSVLSANTEAFF. The nucleotides read TGTGCCTGGAGTGTACTCAGTGCGAACACTGAAGCTTTCTTT. Recombination joined TRBV30 with TRBJ1-1, with the D gene uncertain. Counted from cysteine to phenylalanine, this CDR3 has 14 amino acids. Only CDR3 DNA is held: 42 bases, read in frame from base 1. Deletion took 0 bases off V and 1 base off J, with a span of 9 bases between the germline ends. Taken from the germline V gene (reference sequence), the CDR1 and CDR2 loops are GTSNPN and SVGIG.